The 32 T cell receptor beta chains listed next were all sequenced from one sample in a study of T cell repertoires in cytomegalovirus infection (dated by TCRdb to the late 2010s). Instrument on record: Illumina HiSeq 1500. The raw public reads went through TCRdb reprocessing: fastp at Q25, MiXCR clone calling, in-frame beta chains kept. Rows are combined by CDR3 protein, so each entry shows the most common genes and DNA. The sample yields a few hundred thousand distinct CDR3 sequences; about a sixth were counted once. The ten largest make up more than 45% of the sample. The source material was CD8+ T cells from PBMCs. These receptors all come from a human donor in good health (CMV status not recorded). Some clones in this sample may be carry-over from other donors' samples.

This clonotype turned up a few times. The chain joins TRBV5-5 to TRBJ2-1; 8 bases line up with TRBD2. CDR3 length: 14 residues. Germline CDR1 reads SGHKS; CDR2 reads YYEKEE (reference sequence). Trimming removed 2 bases from V and 7 bases from J; junction bases left unmatched: 5. This chain's CDR3 is CASSLGLAANEQFF. CDR3 coding DNA: TGTGCCAGCAGCTTAGGACTAGCCGCGAATGAGCAGTTCTTC.

Only a few counts were recorded for this clonotype. The chain links TRBV25-1 to TRBJ2-3; 11 nucleotides align to TRBD1. CDR1 MGHDK and CDR2 SYGVNS come from the germline V gene. V gave up 6 bases and J gave up 3 bases; unmatched junction bases: 8. The CDR3 is 16 amino acids. The CDR3 bases are TGTGCCAGCAGCCCCCTAAGGGACAGGGGGACAGATACGCAGTATTTT. Protein: CASSPLRDRGTDTQYF.

This clonotype was seen ten or more times. V gene TRBV6-1 combines with J gene TRBJ2-7; TRBD1 or TRBD2 may be the D gene (5 bases each). This CDR3 is 17 amino acids long. The germline gives CDR1 MNHNS, CDR2 SASEGT. With 1 base removed from V and 6 bases from J, the gap between germline ends came to 22 bases. CDR3 in amino acids: CASSEVIPLGPTAEQYF. The CDR3 DNA sequence: TGTGCCAGCAGTGAAGTAATCCCATTGGGACCCACAGCCGAGCAGTACTTC.

This clonotype came up a few times. The chain links TRBV29-1 to TRBJ2-7; tentative D call: TRBD1 (5 bases). Deletions cut 6 bases from V and 0 bases from J, with 9 bases between. The CDR3 is 12 residues long. Per the germline V gene, CDR1 is SQVTM and CDR2 is ANQGSEA. As DNA, the CDR3 is TGCAGCGTCTTGACAGACTCCTACGAGCAGTACTTC. It translates to CSVLTDSYEQYF.

This clonotype has more than one count but fewer than ten. This chain uses TRBV4-1 with TRBJ2-5; possibly TRBD1 for D (6 bases). This CDR3 comprises 16 residues. CDR1 and CDR2 (germline): MGHRA, YSYEKL. V lost 5 bases and J 3 bases, leaving 19 bases between the germline ends. This CDR3 is CASSASMVAGEETQYF. In DNA form, the CDR3 reads TGCGCCAGCAGCGCAAGCATGGTGGCAGGGGAAGAGACCCAGTACTTC.

There are a few counts of this clonotype. The chain joins TRBV6-2 or TRBV6-3 to TRBJ1-5; TRBD1 matches at 9 bases. The V gene end was trimmed by 5 bases and the J gene end by 2 bases; junction bases not matched to a gene: 7. Germline V gene data show CDR1 as MNHEY and CDR2 as SVGEGT. This CDR3 has 16 amino acids. CDR3 DNA sequence: TGTGCCAGCAGTGGGACAGGGCCAGGAGGCAATCAGCCCCAGCATTTT. Translated: CASSGTGPGGNQPQHF.

J is TRBJ2-6 and V is TRBV7-9; D not certain. The germline V gene encodes CDR1 SEHNR and CDR2 FQNEAQ (reference sequence). The CDR3 has 13 residues. The V end lost 5 bases, the J end lost 4 bases, and 6 bases lay between the germline ends. CDR3 amino acids: CASSPRGANVLTF. The CDR3 DNA reads as TGTGCCAGCAGCCCCCGCGGGGCCAACGTCCTGACTTTC.

This clonotype showed up just a few times. J is TRBJ1-4 and V is TRBV20-1; possibly TRBD1 for D (6 bases). This CDR3 comprises 16 residues. The germline gives CDR1 DFQATT, CDR2 SNEGSKA (reference sequence). Between the trimmed V and J ends, which lost 6 bases and 4 bases, there was a span of 21 bases. This CDR3 is CSAAAPQGTFNEKLFF. CDR3 in DNA: TGCAGTGCCGCAGCACCCCAGGGGACCTTTAATGAAAAACTGTTTTTT.

The table lists this clonotype with many counts. CDR3 DNA sequence: TGTGCCAGCAGCCCCCCCGGGACTACGAACACTGAAGCTTTCTTT. It specifies CASSPPGTTNTEAFF. The V gene is TRBV11-2, the J gene TRBJ1-1; tentatively, D is TRBD1 (5 bases). This CDR3 has 15 amino acids. The germline V gene has CDR1 SGHAT and CDR2 FQNNGV. Deletions cut 5 bases from V and 1 base from J, with 14 bases between.

The CDR3 coding sequence is TGTGCCAGCAGTTACTCTCCGGTTTCCGCGGCTGAAGCTTTCTTT. As protein: CASSYSPVSAAEAFF. This sequence joins TRBV6-5 and TRBJ1-1; D is unresolved. This CDR3 is built from 15 residues. Trimming stripped 0 bases from V and 6 bases from J, with 14 bases between. Germline V gene data show CDR1 as MNHEY and CDR2 as SVGAGI.

This clonotype was observed many times. The chain recombines TRBV7-9 with TRBJ2-7; weak D call: TRBD2 (6 bases). Germline assignment: CDR1 SEHNR and CDR2 FQNEAQ (reference sequence). V was shortened by 5 bases and J by 5 bases, with 13 bases between the two germline ends. The CDR3 spans 13 residues. CDR3 in DNA: TGTGCCAGCAGCCTCCCGGGGGTCCACGAGCAGTACTTC. Encoded protein: CASSLPGVHEQYF.

The chain employs TRBV7-6 and TRBJ2-7; maybe TRBD1 (7 bases). V gave up 5 bases and J gave up 5 bases, with 16 bases separating them. Germline loops: CDR1 SGHVS, CDR2 FNYEAQ. This CDR3 is built from 14 residues. Here the CDR3 DNA reads TGTGCCAGCAGCCAGACAGGGAGGTTGGACGAGCAGTACTTC. As protein: CASSQTGRLDEQYF.

The rearrangement joins TRBV6-6 to TRBJ1-5; D remains ambiguous. This CDR3 is 14 amino acids long. Per the germline V gene, CDR1 is MNHNY and CDR2 is SVGAGI (reference sequence). With 0 bases removed from V and 6 bases from J, the gap between germline ends came to 9 bases. CDR3 sequence (DNA): TGTGCCAGCAGTTACTCCGGAGATAGTCAGCCCCAGCATTTT. It specifies CASSYSGDSQPQHF.

The V and J genes are TRBV7-2 and TRBJ1-1; tentative D call: TRBD1 (6 bases). This CDR3 has 16 amino acids. Germline V CDR1 and CDR2: SGHTA, FQGNSA. Deletions cut 1 base from V and 8 bases from J, with 20 bases between. The CDR3 loop reads CASSLEYRVKTTEAFF. Written as DNA, the CDR3 is TGTGCCAGCAGCTTAGAGTACAGGGTAAAAACCACCGAAGCTTTCTTT. Variable domain in full (rest from reference TRBV7-2 and TRBJ1-1): GAGVSQSPSNKVTEKGKDVELRCDPISGHTALYWYRQSLGQGLEFLIYFQGNSAPDKSGLPSDRFSAERTGGSVSTLTIQRTQQEDSAVYLCASSLEYRVKTTEAFFGQGTRLTVV.

The chain combines TRBV4-1 with TRBJ2-1, with 7 bases matching TRBD1. CDR1 is MGHRA, CDR2 YSYEKL, per germline. This CDR3 has 17 residues. V shed 5 bases and J 1 base; nucleotides not matched to a gene: 11. For the CDR3, the DNA is TGCGCCAGCAGCACTTATTCCCCGGGACAGTCCTACAATGAGCAGTTCTTC. This codes for CASSTYSPGQSYNEQFF.

This clonotype was recorded a few times. The chain is built from TRBV20-1 and TRBJ2-5, with a tentative D call TRBD2 (5 bases). The CDR3 length is 16 residues. Germline CDR1 reads DFQATT; CDR2 reads SNEGSKA (reference sequence). The germline V and J ends were trimmed by 1 base and 4 bases, with 19 bases remaining between them. The CDR3 region is CSARGAVRGYGETQYF. Written as DNA, the CDR3 is TGCAGTGCTAGAGGGGCAGTTCGCGGGTACGGAGAGACCCAGTACTTC.

This clonotype was detected many times. This rearrangement joins TRBV7-9 to TRBJ2-3; D is unclear. CDR3 length: 16 amino acids. Trimming left V 5 bases short and J 0 bases short, with 15 bases between. Germline V lookup: CDR1 SEHNR, CDR2 FQNEAQ (reference sequence). Here the CDR3 reads CASSPRSGYSTDTQYF. The CDR3 nucleotides are TGTGCCAGCAGCCCACGTTCGGGCTATAGCACAGATACGCAGTATTTT. The entire variable domain, with the rest obtained from reference TRBV7-9 and TRBJ2-3, is as follows: DTGVSQNPRHKITKRGQNVTFRCDPISEHNRLYWYRQTLGQGPEFLTYFQNEAQLEKSRLLSDRFSAERPKGSFSTLEIQRTEQGDSAMYLCASSPRSGYSTDTQYFGPGTRLTVL.

This clonotype was detected many times. The chain is built from TRBV7-2 and TRBJ1-2, with D maybe TRBD1 (5 bases). The germline V gene encodes CDR1 SGHTA and CDR2 FQGNSA. Trimming pared 0 bases from V and 2 bases from J, leaving 10 bases between. The CDR3 spans 15 residues. CDR3 DNA sequence: TGTGCCAGCAGCTTAGCTGAGGGGCTGAACTATGGCTACACCTTC. Its translation: CASSLAEGLNYGYTF.

The chain links TRBV20-1 to TRBJ2-1; no firm D call. The germline V gene encodes CDR1 DFQATT and CDR2 SNEGSKA (reference sequence). Trimming left V 3 bases short and J 4 bases short, with 16 bases between. This CDR3 has 15 residues. The CDR3 DNA is TGCAGTGCTAGGCAGGCTGACGCCCGGTACAATGAGCAGTTCTTC. Protein: CSARQADARYNEQFF.

This clonotype occurred a few times. CDR3 sequence: CASTPGQLYGYTF. DNA of the CDR3: TGTGCCAGCACCCCGGGACAGCTCTATGGCTACACCTTC. The rearrangement joins TRBV28 to TRBJ1-2, with 7 bases identical to TRBD1. The J segment lost 4 bases and the V segment lost 7 bases, leaving 6 bases of the junction unmatched. Germline CDR1 and CDR2: MDHEN and SYDVKM. The CDR3 loop spans 13 amino acids.

This clonotype was found many times. The chain links TRBV7-2 to TRBJ2-2, with unresolved D. Germline V gene lookup returns CDR1 SGHTA and CDR2 FQGNSA. This CDR3 has 17 residues. Trimming cost V 3 bases and J 0 bases, with 14 bases left between them. CDR3 DNA sequence: TGTGCCAGCAGCTTTGGGCAGAGGTACTCGAACACCGGGGAGCTGTTTTTT. It yields the protein CASSFGQRYSNTGELFF.

The chain joins TRBV14 to TRBJ1-1; the D is unclear. CDR3 length equals 15 residues. V lost 1 base and J lost 0, with 9 bases in between. Germline V gene data show CDR1 as SGHDN and CDR2 as FVKESK. CDR3 amino acids: CASSQARYMNTEAFF. CDR3 sequence (DNA): TGTGCCAGCAGCCAAGCGAGATACATGAACACTGAAGCTTTCTTT.

This chain connects TRBV24-1 to TRBJ1-5, with D perhaps matching TRBD1 (5 bases). This CDR3 region has 14 residues. CDR1 and CDR2 (germline): KGHDR, SFDVKD. Trimming took off 4 bases at V and 6 bases at J, with 12 bases between the two ends. This CDR3 is CATSDRTSGQPQHF. The CDR3 DNA is TGTGCCACCAGTGACAGGACATCGGGTCAGCCCCAGCATTTT.

The V gene is TRBV12-3 or TRBV12-4, the J gene TRBJ1-1, with TRBD1 as a possible D gene (5 bases). V was clipped by 8 bases and J by 4 bases, with 14 bases between them. The CDR3 has 13 amino acids. The CDR3 DNA is TGTGCCAGCGGGAAGGGGTGGGGCACTGAAGCTTTCTTT. It translates to CASGKGWGTEAFF.

Only a few counts were recorded for this clonotype. V gene TRBV7-9 combines with J gene TRBJ1-1; no firm D call. Germline V gene sequence: CDR1 SEHNR, CDR2 FQNEAQ (reference sequence). This CDR3 has 14 amino acids. V was shortened by 4 bases and J by 2 bases, with 11 bases between the two germline ends. The CDR3 region is CASSSSGDNTEAFF. The CDR3 bases are TGTGCCAGCAGCTCATCGGGTGATAACACTGAAGCTTTCTTT.

This clonotype was counted ten times or more. The CDR3 loop reads CASSNRLAGGMTEQFF. CDR3 nucleotide sequence: TGTGCCAGTAGTAACCGACTAGCGGGGGGGATGACTGAGCAGTTCTTC. The V and J genes are TRBV19 and TRBJ2-1, with TRBD2 identical over 14 bases. Looked up from germline, CDR1 is LNHDA and CDR2 is SQIVND (reference sequence). CDR3 size: 16 residues. V dropped 4 bases and J dropped 9; count of bases not matched to a gene: 8.

This clonotype was seen a handful of times. The chain uses TRBV4-1 and TRBJ2-1; D may be TRBD1 (5 bases). CDR1 is MGHRA and CDR2 is YSYEKL in the germline V gene. V was cut by 0 bases and J by 5 bases, with 11 bases left in between. The CDR3 is 15 amino acids. CDR3 bases: TGCGCCAGCAGCCAAGACCCAGGGCCAAACAATGAGCAGTTCTTC. Translating it yields CASSQDPGPNNEQFF.

This chain's CDR3 is CATNDRAGQPQHF. The CDR3 DNA is TGTGCCACGAATGACAGGGCCGGTCAGCCCCAGCATTTT. V and J are TRBV24-1 and TRBJ1-5; 7 bases match TRBD1. In germline, CDR1 is KGHDR, CDR2 SFDVKD. With 10 bases clipped from V and 6 bases from J, the junction kept 8 bases outside the gene matches. This CDR3 spans 13 amino acids.

The chain recombines TRBV28 with TRBJ1-5; TRBD1 matches at 10 bases. This CDR3 has 15 amino acids. V lost 7 bases and J lost 4; bases outside the gene matches: 7. The germline CDR1 and CDR2 sequences are MDHEN and SYDVKM. CDR3 DNA: TGTGCCAGCAATATACGGACAGGGGGAAATCAGCCCCAGCATTTT. Translating gives CASNIRTGGNQPQHF.

This clonotype was seen a handful of times. The V gene is TRBV7-9, the J gene TRBJ2-2, with D uncertain. Germline V gives CDR1 SEHNR, CDR2 FQNEAQ (reference sequence). Trimming removed 1 base at V and 4 bases at J, with 7 bases between. This CDR3 is built from 14 residues. CDR3 DNA: TGTGCCAGCAGCTTAGATCCAGCCACCGGGGAGCTGTTTTTT. Protein sequence: CASSLDPATGELFF. The full variable domain, in which reference TRBV7-9 and TRBJ2-2 provide the parts outside the CDR3, is DTGVSQNPRHKITKRGQNVTFRCDPISEHNRLYWYRQTLGQGPEFLTYFQNEAQLEKSRLLSDRFSAERPKGSFSTLEIQRTEQGDSAMYLCASSLDPATGELFFGEGSRLTVL.

This clonotype has a count of ten or more. The chain is built from TRBV11-1 and TRBJ2-3; D might be TRBD2 (5 bases). CDR1 SGHAT and CDR2 FQDESV come from the germline V gene (reference sequence). The CDR3 is 14 amino acids. The V end lost 5 bases, the J end lost 3 bases, and 12 bases lay between the germline ends. The CDR3 coding sequence is TGTGCCAGCAGCCCCTCCGGCGGGACAGATACGCAGTATTTT. It translates to CASSPSGGTDTQYF.

This clonotype has only a few counts. This chain connects TRBV6-1 to TRBJ1-4, with TRBD1 identical over 9 bases. The germline V gene has CDR1 MNHNS and CDR2 SASEGT. The CDR3 consists of 17 residues. V was clipped by 4 bases and J by 2 bases; unmatched bases: 8. The CDR3 spells CASSGVQGAWTNEKLFF. DNA for the CDR3: TGTGCCAGCAGTGGGGTACAGGGGGCTTGGACTAATGAAAAACTGTTTTTT.